The source of this T cell receptor delta chain is a study of Vδ1+ human thymocytes. Study-wide points: Thymic TRG and TRD repertoires appeared highly polyclonal. TRD repertoires were essentially private, unlike widely shared TRG clonotypes.

The CDR3 sequence is 15 residues long. Germline lookup yields CDR1 TSWWSYY and CDR2 QGS. The germline V and J ends were trimmed by 4 bases and 2 bases, with 14 bases remaining between them. Note on this clone: Its matching antigen is unknown.

RNA was extracted from the cells and then reverse transcribed. Multiplex PCR used pooled V-gene forward primers and a constant-region reverse primer to amplify CDR3s. TCRdb re-analyzed the multiplex PCR reads via CATT. This sample has 50,000 to 60,000 delta-chain clones, with over 12% found just once. Sequencing was performed on Vdelta1+ gamma-delta thymocytes from the thymus. Subset indicated: FACS-sorted CD3+ TCRalphabeta- TCRVdelta1+ TCRVdelta2- thymocytes. The rearrangement joins TRDV1 to TRDJ1; no firm D call. The origin of this receptor is a girl under three years old who had congenital heart surgery. In nucleotides, the CDR3 is TGTGCTCTTGGGGGAGCATCTCAAGGTACCGATAAACTCATCTTT. Protein sequence: CALGGASQGTDKLIF.